Following are 14 T cell receptor beta chains from one sample sequenced in a study of breast tumors, draining lymph nodes, adjacent tissues. Samples came from axillary lymph nodes draining the breast cancer. TCRdb analysed the multiplex PCR reads with MiXCR anew, one entry per CDR3 protein. Of about 200,000 distinct CDR3 sequences in the sample, 31% were seen once. Material: axillary lymph node tissue. The receptors here all came from a female donor with breast cancer. Some clones in this sample may be carry-over from other donors' samples.

On this clonotype itself: One base away lies a much larger clone, so this may be a sequencing read error. The chain carries TRBV6-6 and TRBJ2-1; TRBD2 aligns across 10 bases. This CDR3 contains 14 residues. Looked up from germline, CDR1 is MNHNY and CDR2 is SVGAGI (reference sequence). J was trimmed by 7 bases and V by 8 bases; bases with no gene match: 8. The CDR3 region has the DNA TGTGCCAGCCGAGCTAGCGGGGGTGGGAATGAGCAGTTCTTC. Translated: CASRASGGGNEQFF.

The V and J genes are TRBV19 and TRBJ2-2, with TRBD1 matching 11 bases. V was pared by 9 bases and J by 4 bases, with 13 bases of the junction left unmatched. Germline V gene lookup returns CDR1 LNHDA and CDR2 SQIVND (reference sequence). This CDR3 is built from 17 residues. In DNA form, the CDR3 reads TGTGCCAGCAGCTCCCGGACAGGGGGCGAGGGCACCGGGGAGCTGTTTTTT. Encoded protein: CASSSRTGGEGTGELFF.

Concerning this clonotype: One base away lies a much larger clone, so this may be a sequencing read error. As DNA, the CDR3 is TGTGCCAGCAGCTTGAGGACTCACTACAGTGAGCAGTTCTTC. Its protein product is CASSLRTHYSEQFF. V gene TRBV5-4 combines with J gene TRBJ2-1; a possible D gene is TRBD2 (5 bases). The germline V gene encodes CDR1 SGHNT and CDR2 YYREEE (reference sequence). The CDR3 contains 14 residues.

About this clonotype: This may arise from a read error, as a much more abundant clone is one base away. Since the CDR3 does not end with the conserved phenylalanine or tryptophan, this likely comes from a read error. The chain's CDR3 is CSATGEEQFS. CDR3 bases: TGCAGTGCTACAGGCGAGGAGCAGTTCTCC. This sequence joins TRBV20-1 and TRBJ2-1; D call uncertain. CDR3 size: 10 residues. V was trimmed by 4 bases and J by 10 bases, leaving 8 bases between them. Germline CDR1 is DFQATT and CDR2 is SNEGSKA (reference sequence).

Regarding this clonotype: A much larger clonotype is one base distant, so this may be a read error. CDR3 DNA sequence: TGTGCCAGCAGCCAAAGCCGGTATAGCAATCAGCCCCAGCATTTT. This codes for CASSQSRYSNQPQHF. The J gene is TRBJ1-5, the V gene TRBV3-1; D unclear. This CDR3 has 15 residues. CDR1 and CDR2 from the germline V gene are LGHDT and YNNKEL (reference sequence). The V end was cut by 2 bases, the J end by 0 bases, with 8 bases between.

This clonotype came up a few times. This may come from a read error, since a much larger clone is one base off. The chain has TRBV6-5 and TRBJ2-5, with a weak D call TRBD2 (6 bases). V was pared by 5 bases and J by 5 bases, with 12 bases between. From germline, CDR1 is MNHEY and CDR2 SVGAGI. This CDR3 region has 13 residues. The CDR3 DNA reads TGTGCCAGCAGTCCCTCACGGGGGGAGACCCAGTACTTC. The encoded protein is CASSPSRGETQYF.

This clonotype was observed many times. The chain links TRBV7-8 to TRBJ2-5; no definite D call. CDR1 SGHVS and CDR2 FQNEAQ come from the germline V gene. V lost 4 bases to trimming and J lost 2 bases, with 11 bases between them. This CDR3 has 14 amino acids. DNA of the CDR3: TGTGCCAGCAGCTCTCGGGTATTACAAGAGACCCAGTACTTC. This codes for CASSSRVLQETQYF.

At least ten counts were recorded for this clonotype. This chain connects TRBV2 to TRBJ2-2, with D possibly matching TRBD2 (5 bases). The CDR3 sequence is 13 residues long. CDR1 is SNHLY, CDR2 FYNNEI, per germline. V lost 3 bases, J lost 6 bases, and 8 bases lay in between. The CDR3 sequence: CASSEPGAGELFF. CDR3 bases: TGTGCCAGCAGTGAGCCCGGGGCCGGGGAGCTGTTTTTT. Supplemented by reference TRBV2 and TRBJ2-2, the full variable domain reads EPEVTQTPSHQVTQMGQEVILRCVPISNHLYFYWYRQILGQKVEFLVSFYNNEISEKSEIFDDQFSVERPDGSNFTLKIRSTKLEDSAMYFCASSEPGAGELFFGEGSRLTVL.

In the case of this clonotype: A read error may be the cause here, since a much bigger clone is one base away. The chain couples TRBV12-3 or TRBV12-4 to TRBJ2-2; D possibly corresponds to TRBD2 (6 bases). The CDR3 is 14 amino acids. The CDR3 DNA reads TGTGCCAGCAGTTCAGGGTTAACCACCGGGGGGCTGTTTTTT. This sequence encodes CASSSGLTTGGLFF.

This clonotype was observed at least ten times. The chain joins TRBV7-9 to TRBJ2-5; 8 bases line up with TRBD2. Germline V gene sequence: CDR1 SEHNR, CDR2 FQNEAQ (reference sequence). The CDR3 length is 18 residues. V lost 1 base, J lost 5 bases, and 15 bases stayed unmatched. The CDR3 coding sequence is TGTGCCAGCAGCTTAGGACTCTTACGCGGGGGGCTCGACGAGACCCAGTACTTC. Residues: CASSLGLLRGGLDETQYF.

There are many counts of this clonotype. The chain has TRBV5-1 and TRBJ1-4; tentative D call: TRBD1 (5 bases). The CDR3 runs to 15 residues. The germline gives CDR1 SGHRS, CDR2 YFSETQ. Trimming cost V 1 base and J 7 bases, with 14 bases left between them. The CDR3 sequence is CASSLYGDVGEKLFF. The DNA of the CDR3 is TGCGCCAGCAGCTTGTACGGGGACGTCGGTGAAAAACTGTTTTTT.

This chain joins TRBV7-2 and TRBJ2-3; TRBD2 aligns across 15 bases. Germline CDR1 reads SGHTA; CDR2 reads FQGNSA. Trimming cost V 1 base and J 3 bases; bases outside gene matches: 5. The CDR3 runs to 18 residues. The CDR3 region has the DNA TGTGCCAGCAGCTTAGAGGGGGGACTAGCGGGGGGTACAGATACGCAGTATTTT. Protein sequence: CASSLEGGLAGGTDTQYF.

With regard to this clonotype: A much more abundant neighbour one base away suggests this may be a read error. CDR3 coding DNA: TGTGCCAGCAGTTCCTCGGGGACAGGGGCGTATGGCTACACCTTC. Translating it yields CASSSSGTGAYGYTF. The V gene is TRBV6-6, the J gene TRBJ1-2, with 10 bases fitting TRBD1. V lost 4 bases and J lost 5; bases outside the gene matches: 7. CDR3 length equals 15 residues. Germline CDR1 reads MNHNY; CDR2 reads SVGAGI (reference sequence).

This chain links TRBV20-1 with TRBJ1-5; 8 bases are a match to TRBD1. The CDR3 has 18 residues. The V segment lost 2 bases and the J segment 0 bases; nucleotides outside the gene matches: 12. Germline V gives CDR1 DFQATT, CDR2 SNEGSKA (reference sequence). The DNA of the CDR3 is TGCAGTGCTAGAATGTGGGGGCAGGGGGCAGGTAGCAATCAGCCCCAGCATTTT. Translating gives CSARMWGQGAGSNQPQHF.